This TCR beta chain was identified in a study of glioma-infiltrating T cells. Study information: About a million peripheral T cells were targeted at about 4- to 11-fold coverage.

Using RNA template, CDR3s of TCR alpha and beta were amplified with iRepertoire arm-PCR. Input was about 100-450 ng of tissue mRNA or PBMC total RNA. TCRdb re-derived calls from the multiplex PCR reads in MiXCR, one entry per CDR3 protein. The sample includes roughly 350,000 distinct CDR3 sequences, around 45% of them seen just once. Notes on this clonotype: Possible read error: a much larger clone is one base away.

The germline gives CDR1 KGHDR, CDR2 SFDVKD. This CDR3 has 15 residues. The TCR sequence derives from a human donor with low-grade glioma or glioblastoma, undergoing nonglioma brain surgery, or in good health (not recorded which). The specimen was glioma tissue, nonneoplastic brain tissue, or PBMCs (not recorded which). The chain uses TRBV24-1 and TRBJ2-3; maybe TRBD2 (6 bases). Here the CDR3 reads CATSERRESTDAQYF. In DNA, the CDR3 is TGTGCCACCAGTGAGCGTCGGGAGAGCACAGATGCGCAGTATTTT.